This T cell receptor (beta chain) came from a study of metastatic and nonmetastatic thyroid tumors. Overall study context: Repertoires from malignant and benign thyroid patients were compared across blood and tumor or nodule tissue.

No treatment of any kind had been given to any patient before thyroid surgery. Only a few counts were recorded for this clone. V lost 1 base and J lost 5; bases outside the gene matches: 10. Per the germline V gene, CDR1 is LNHNV and CDR2 is YYDKDF (reference sequence). The CDR3 spans 16 residues. TCRdb reassembled clones from the PCR reads with MiXCR. This table holds some 30,000 clones, about 30% found once. Sequencing was done on a sample of tumor tissue. This clonotype was sampled from a female donor with papillary thyroid cancer or a benign thyroid nodule (not recorded which). Some clones in this sample may be carry-over from other donors' samples. The chain carries TRBV15 and TRBJ2-7; 8 nucleotides agree with TRBD1. DNA of the CDR3: TGTGCCACCAGCAGAGCTACGGACAGGGCTAGGCACGAGCAGTACTTC. Translated, it gives CATSRATDRARHEQYF.